This T cell receptor (beta chain) was identified during a study of cytomegalovirus exposure and HLA in healthy donors. Repertoires were generated with immunoSEQ multiplex PCR, while TCRdb's copy carries only in-frame clones and drops some. This table holds approximately 300,000 clones, 87% found once. Germline V gene data show CDR1 as LGHNA and CDR2 as YSLEER. The CDR3 is made up of 19 amino acids. V lost 0 bases and J lost 2; bases outside the gene matches: 8. The specimen sequenced was PBMCs. This sequence joins TRBV4-3 and TRBJ2-7, with TRBD2 identical over 15 bases. The TCR comes from a woman aged 25-40 years in good health and CMV-seropositive. As DNA, the CDR3 is TGCGCCAGCAGCCAAGATTTGGCAGGGACTAGCGGGGGGACCTACGAGCAGTACTTC. It encodes CASSQDLAGTSGGTYEQYF.